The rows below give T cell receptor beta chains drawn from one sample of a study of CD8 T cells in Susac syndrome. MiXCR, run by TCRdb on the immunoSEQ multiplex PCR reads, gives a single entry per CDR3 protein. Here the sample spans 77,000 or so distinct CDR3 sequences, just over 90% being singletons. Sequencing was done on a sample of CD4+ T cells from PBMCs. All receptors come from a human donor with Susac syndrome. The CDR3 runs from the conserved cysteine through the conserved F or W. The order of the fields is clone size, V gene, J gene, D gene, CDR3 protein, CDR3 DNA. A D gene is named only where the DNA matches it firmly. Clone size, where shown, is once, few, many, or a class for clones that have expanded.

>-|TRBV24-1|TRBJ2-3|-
CATSDGAVDTQYF
TGTGCCACCAGTGATGGGGCGGTAGATACGCAGTATTTT
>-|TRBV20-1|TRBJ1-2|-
CSAAVNDGYTF
TGCAGTGCAGCTGTTAACGATGGCTACACCTTC
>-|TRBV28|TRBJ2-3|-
CASNLQGPTDTQYF
TGTGCCAGCAACCTTCAGGGGCCCACAGATACGCAGTATTTT
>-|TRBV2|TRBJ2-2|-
CASSAEGGELFF
TGTGCCAGCAGCGCTGAGGGCGGGGAGCTGTTTTTT
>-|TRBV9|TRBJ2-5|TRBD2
CASSGSLAGGQETQYF
TGTGCCAGCAGCGGCTCACTAGCGGGGGGGCAAGAGACCCAGTACTTC
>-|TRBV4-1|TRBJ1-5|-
CASSQGSYSNQPQHF
TGCGCCAGCAGCCAAGGGTCGTATAGCAATCAGCCCCAGCATTTT
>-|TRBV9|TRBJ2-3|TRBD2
CASSVAGTSGADTQYF
TGTGCCAGCAGCGTAGCTGGGACTAGCGGAGCAGATACGCAGTATTTT
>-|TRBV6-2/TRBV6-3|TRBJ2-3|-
CASRGSEDHRRTQYF
TGTGCCAGCAGGGGATCTGAGGACCATCGACGTACGCAGTATTTT
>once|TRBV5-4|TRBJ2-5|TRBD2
CASRKPGLTETQYF
TGTGCCAGCAGAAAGCCGGGACTAACGGAGACCCAGTACTTC
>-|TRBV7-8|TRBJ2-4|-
CASRPLPGHTGDIQYF
TGTGCCAGCAGACCTCTTCCGGGACACACGGGGGACATTCAGTACTTC